This T cell receptor beta chain was recorded in a study of blood T cells in healthy people across ages. The authors ran a second PCR of roughly 7 to 11 cycles using a sample-barcoded 5' primer and a J-beta primer mix. TCRdb ran MiXCR on the 5' RACE reads and lists one entry per CDR3 protein. Counted here are about 2 million distinct CDR3 sequences, roughly 49% occurring once; the ten biggest clones make up approximately 2.1%. The CDR3 is 20 amino acids. Germline CDR1 LGHNA, CDR2 YNFKEQ. V was pared by 0 bases and J by 4 bases, with 17 bases of the junction left unmatched. Findings and limits, study-wide: The percentage of naive T cells correlated strongly with TCR beta diversity.

This clonotype was seen a handful of times. Its specificity is unknown. The chain combines TRBV4-2 with TRBJ2-1; TRBD2 matches at 8 bases. Sequenced input: blood. The TCR was taken from a woman aged 40 to 50 in good health. The CDR3 region is CASSQEALSGGPNLYNEQFF. The CDR3, as DNA: TGTGCCAGCAGCCAAGAAGCCCTGAGCGGGGGACCCAACCTTTACAATGAGCAGTTCTTC.